Listed here are 25 T cell receptor beta chains from one sample, sequenced in a study of blood T cell repertoires in COVID-19. Measured with immunoSEQ multiplex PCR; TCRdb has only the in-frame clones, and not every one. The sample carries some 300,000 clones, over 75% recorded once. The specimen sequenced was PBMCs or T cells enriched from blood (not recorded which). These TCRs come from a woman aged 30 to 39 who had recovered from COVID-19.

The genes are TRBV19 and TRBJ1-2, with 9 bases lining up with TRBD1. The CDR3 consists of 15 residues. Germline V gene data show CDR1 as LNHDA and CDR2 as SQIVND (reference sequence). The ends lost 7 bases at V and 8 bases at J; junction bases unmatched: 14. DNA of the CDR3: TGTGCCAGTACCCCCAGCGATGCCGGGACAGGGGGCTACACCTTC. Its protein product is CASTPSDAGTGGYTF.

In its sample, this clone was seen once. The genes are TRBV5-1 and TRBJ2-7; D is ambiguous. V lost 2 bases and J 2 bases, leaving 8 bases between the germline ends. This CDR3 spans 13 amino acids. Germline V gives CDR1 SGHRS, CDR2 YFSETQ. The CDR3 loop is CASSFDKPYEQYF. In DNA form, the CDR3 reads TGCGCCAGCAGCTTCGACAAGCCCTACGAGCAGTACTTC.

This chain links TRBV15 with TRBJ1-2, with 7 bases aligning to TRBD1. The CDR3 loop spans 15 amino acids. V trimming: 0 bases; J trimming: 6 bases; junction bases outside the gene matches: 7. Germline V gene data show CDR1 as LNHNV and CDR2 as YYDKDF (reference sequence). The CDR3 spells CATSRDKARGDGYTF. DNA of the CDR3: TGTGCCACCAGCAGAGATAAGGCCAGGGGGGATGGCTACACCTTC.

The CDR3 sequence is CASSASGGANTGELFF. DNA of the CDR3: TGCGCCAGCAGCGCTAGCGGGGGGGCGAACACCGGGGAGCTGTTTTTT. The chain employs TRBV10-1 and TRBJ2-2; 12 bases align to TRBD2. The CDR3 length is 16 residues. Looked up from germline, CDR1 is WNHNN and CDR2 is SYGVQD (reference sequence). The ends lost 6 bases at V and 0 bases at J; junction bases unmatched: 2.

This chain uses TRBV24-1 with TRBJ1-5, with D perhaps matching TRBD1 (5 bases). Trimming cost V 4 bases and J 11 bases, with 14 bases left between them. The CDR3 loop spans 13 amino acids. CDR1 is KGHDR and CDR2 is SFDVKD in the germline V gene. CDR3 loop: CATSDGSGRSQHF. The CDR3 nucleotides are TGTGCCACCAGTGACGGGTCAGGGAGGTCCCAGCATTTT.

The chain joins TRBV24-1 to TRBJ2-2; D is ambiguous. V was shortened by 5 bases and J by 2 bases, with 8 bases between the two germline ends. This CDR3 is 14 amino acids long. The germline CDR1 and CDR2 sequences are KGHDR and SFDVKD. The CDR3: CATSGTENTGELFF. DNA of the CDR3: TGTGCCACCAGTGGCACAGAAAACACCGGGGAGCTGTTTTTT.

This clone was seen a few times. This chain connects TRBV4-2 to TRBJ1-3, with a possible D match to TRBD1 (5 bases). The CDR3 totals 16 residues. Trimming took 4 bases from V and 2 from J, leaving 15 bases between them. The germline CDR1 and CDR2 sequences are LGHNA and YNFKEQ. The CDR3 DNA is TGTGCCAGCAGCCGAACCGGAGGGGAGGCTGGAAACACCATATATTTT. Its translation: CASSRTGGEAGNTIYF.

In its sample, this clone was seen once. V gene TRBV28 combines with J gene TRBJ1-3, with D tentatively TRBD1 (5 bases). The CDR3 length is 15 residues. V gave up 6 bases and J gave up 0 bases, with 12 bases separating them. The germline CDR1 and CDR2 sequences are MDHEN and SYDVKM. DNA for the CDR3: TGTGCCAGCAGGTCCCAGGGTAGCTCTGGAAACACCATATATTTT. It encodes CASRSQGSSGNTIYF.

DNA of the CDR3: TGTGCCAGCACCTCGACAGGCTCCTACGAGCAGTACTTC. It translates to CASTSTGSYEQYF. The chain links TRBV27 to TRBJ2-7, with a possible D match to TRBD1 (6 bases). The CDR3 runs 13 residues. Germline values: CDR1 MNHEY, CDR2 SMNVEV (reference sequence). V lost 7 bases and J 0 bases, leaving 10 bases between the germline ends.

The V call is TRBV7-2, the J call TRBJ2-3, with TRBD2 matching over 11 bases. CDR3 length: 18 residues. Trimming at V came to 5 bases and at J to 0 bases, leaving 10 bases not matched to a gene. CDR1 is SGHTA, CDR2 FQGNSA, per germline. CDR3 bases: TGTGCCAGCAGCCTCTGGGGGCGACTAGCGGGGAGCACAGATACGCAGTATTTT. Translation gives CASSLWGRLAGSTDTQYF.

The rearrangement links TRBV28 to TRBJ1-1, with D possibly TRBD1 on 5 matching bases. The CDR3 is made up of 13 amino acids. Trimming pared 8 bases from V and 6 bases from J, leaving 16 bases between. Germline CDR1 reads MDHEN; CDR2 reads SYDVKM. Here the CDR3 DNA reads TGTGCCAGCGGATTACAGGCTGGGGCTGAAGCTTTCTTT. As protein: CASGLQAGAEAFF.

J is TRBJ1-2 and V is TRBV29-1, with D possibly being TRBD1 (6 bases). The germline V gene has CDR1 SQVTM and CDR2 ANQGSEA. The CDR3 has 11 residues. V was pared by 2 bases and J by 7 bases, with 8 bases between. This chain's CDR3 is CSVEKGGGYTF. The CDR3 nucleotides are TGCAGCGTTGAAAAAGGGGGTGGCTACACCTTC.

This chain uses TRBV6-4 with TRBJ1-6, with D uncertain. V lost 4 bases to trimming and J lost 9 bases, with 13 bases between them. The CDR3 runs to 14 residues. The germline CDR1 and CDR2 sequences are MRHNA and SNTAGT. CDR3: CASSGTLGGSPLHF. For the CDR3, the DNA is TGTGCCAGCAGTGGGACCCTCGGAGGTTCACCCCTCCACTTT.

The chain employs TRBV28 and TRBJ1-3; no definite D call. This CDR3 has 14 amino acids. Germline values: CDR1 MDHEN, CDR2 SYDVKM. Trimming left V 3 bases short and J 4 bases short, with 10 bases between. The CDR3 DNA reads TGTGCCAGCAGTTTGGCGGTGGAAGGAAACACCATATATTTT. It translates to CASSLAVEGNTIYF.

The V call is TRBV7-8, the J call TRBJ1-2, with D unresolved. CDR3 length equals 14 residues. Germline loops: CDR1 SGHVS, CDR2 FQNEAQ. V was clipped by 1 base and J by 3 bases, with 9 bases between them. DNA for the CDR3: TGTGCCAGCAGCTTAGGGAACAGAGACTATGGCTACACCTTC. As protein: CASSLGNRDYGYTF.

This chain connects TRBV28 to TRBJ2-5, with 7 nucleotides matching TRBD2. Germline V gene lookup returns CDR1 MDHEN and CDR2 SYDVKM. Germline trimming cut 6 bases from V and 4 bases from J; bases unmatched to any gene: 11. The CDR3 has 15 residues. The CDR3 spells CASSPGGRDRETQYF. As DNA, the CDR3 is TGTGCCAGCAGCCCCGGGGGGAGGGACCGAGAGACCCAGTACTTC.

The chain links TRBV10-2 to TRBJ2-7; 8 nucleotides line up with TRBD1. Trimming at V came to 7 bases and at J to 1 base, leaving 3 bases not matched to a gene. Germline loops: CDR1 WSHSY, CDR2 SAAADI. The length of the CDR3 is 13 residues. CDR3 in DNA: TGCGCCAGCATACAGGGGGGTTCCTACGAGCAGTACTTC. It translates to CASIQGGSYEQYF.

Points on this clone: The identical CDR3 is also encoded by other nucleotide sequences in the sample. The genes are TRBV3-1 (or the pseudogene TRBV3-2) and TRBJ2-5, with TRBD2 as a possible D gene (6 bases). Trimming left V 0 bases short and J 5 bases short, with 13 bases between. From germline, CDR1 is LGHDT and CDR2 YNNKEL (reference sequence). This CDR3 comprises 15 residues. CDR3 amino acids: CASSQDGTPRETQYF. The CDR3 coding sequence is TGTGCCAGCAGCCAAGATGGGACTCCAAGGGAGACCCAGTACTTC.

This chain connects TRBV25-1 to TRBJ2-7, with D tentatively TRBD1 (5 bases). V was shortened by 2 bases and J by 6 bases, with 26 bases between the two germline ends. CDR1 and CDR2 (germline): MGHDK, SYGVNS. The CDR3 spans 18 residues. The CDR3, as DNA: TGTGCCAGCAGTGAAATTCGGCCAGGGCCAATATCGCCGGGCGAGCAGTACTTC. Residues: CASSEIRPGPISPGEQYF.

The chain joins TRBV5-1 to TRBJ2-3; D is ambiguous. Germline assignment: CDR1 SGHRS and CDR2 YFSETQ. This CDR3 spans 13 amino acids. The germline V and J ends were trimmed by 4 bases and 0 bases, with 6 bases remaining between them. The CDR3 bases are TGCGCCAGCAGCCCCAGTAGCACAGATACGCAGTATTTT. Its translation: CASSPSSTDTQYF.

The genes are TRBV5-1 and TRBJ2-7, with TRBD1 identical over 10 bases. CDR1 is SGHRS, CDR2 YFSETQ, per germline. V was pared by 0 bases and J by 7 bases, with 7 bases of the junction left unmatched. The CDR3 is made up of 15 amino acids. The CDR3, as DNA: TGCGCCAGCAGCTTGGAGGGGACAGGGGTGGAAGAGCAGTACTTC. Its protein product is CASSLEGTGVEEQYF.

The rearrangement links TRBV27 to TRBJ2-7, with D hard to call. The V and J ends lost 6 bases and 0 bases respectively, with 12 bases between them. This CDR3 is 14 amino acids long. Germline CDR1 and CDR2: MNHEY and SMNVEV (reference sequence). CDR3 sequence reads: CASSPKLRSYEQYF. In DNA, the CDR3 is TGTGCCAGCAGCCCTAAACTTCGCTCCTACGAGCAGTACTTC.

The CDR3 is CASSEWTGSGTGELFF. The DNA of the CDR3 is TGTGCCAGCAGTGAATGGACAGGGAGCGGCACCGGGGAGCTGTTTTTT. J is TRBJ2-2 and V is TRBV27; 8 nucleotides line up with TRBD1. Per germline, CDR1 MNHEY and CDR2 SMNVEV (reference sequence). The CDR3 runs to 16 residues. With V trimmed by 5 bases and J by 4 bases, 9 bases remained unmatched.

This clone was seen a single time. J is TRBJ2-3 and V is TRBV6-6; TRBD1 aligns across 7 bases. CDR3 length: 15 amino acids. Germline V gene lookup returns CDR1 MNHNY and CDR2 SVGAGI (reference sequence). V shed 5 bases and J 0 bases; nucleotides not matched to a gene: 5. The CDR3 region has the DNA TGTGCCAGCAGTCGGCCGGGACAGAGCACAGATACGCAGTATTTT. Residues: CASSRPGQSTDTQYF.

The chain carries TRBV28 and TRBJ2-1, with D unresolved. The CDR3 has 15 residues. Germline V gives CDR1 MDHEN, CDR2 SYDVKM. Trimming removed 1 base at V and 0 bases at J, with 7 bases between. The CDR3 nucleotides are TGTGCCAGCAGTTTATCAGGAAGCTCCTACAATGAGCAGTTCTTC. Amino acid sequence: CASSLSGSSYNEQFF.